These 20 T cell receptor beta chains were all obtained from the same sample, sequenced in a study of CD8 T cells in ankylosing spondylitis. TCRdb independently ran MiXCR on the 5' RACE reads; one entry per CDR3 protein. The sample has 150,000 or so distinct CDR3 sequences; approximately 16% are singletons. The sequencing sample was made of blood, either unsorted or a sorted T cell fraction (not recorded which). Receptors originate from a male donor with ankylosing spondylitis or in good health (not recorded which).

This chain links TRBV12-3 or TRBV12-4 with TRBJ2-2; 14 bases map to TRBD2. The CDR3 spans 17 residues. Losses at the gene ends were 3 bases for V and 6 bases for J; bases not matched to a gene: 6. CDR3 nucleotide sequence: TGTGCCAGCAGTTTCTCCGGGACTAGCGGGAGTGCCGGGGAGCTGTTTTTT. Translated: CASSFSGTSGSAGELFF.

This clonotype was observed a few times. The chain couples TRBV18 to TRBJ2-7; the D gene is possibly TRBD2 (5 bases). Deletions cut 6 bases from V and 3 bases from J, with 18 bases between. Germline assignment: CDR1 KGHSH and CDR2 LQKENI. The CDR3 runs 15 residues. The CDR3 sequence is CASSPGSEESYEQYF. The DNA for the CDR3 is TGTGCCAGCTCTCCGGGATCAGAGGAGAGCTACGAGCAGTACTTC.

As regards this clonotype: Being one base from a much bigger clone, this may be a read error. This chain uses TRBV5-1 with TRBJ2-2, with D uncertain. The CDR3 extends over 15 amino acids. From germline, CDR1 is SGHRS and CDR2 YFSETQ. The germline V and J ends were trimmed by 0 bases and 0 bases, with 6 bases remaining between them. The CDR3 loop reads CASSLAQANTGELFF. CDR3 sequence (DNA): TGCGCCAGCAGCTTGGCTCAGGCGAACACCGGGGAGCTGTTTTTT. Full variable domain (remainder filled in from reference TRBV5-1 and TRBJ2-2): KAGVTQTPRYLIKTRGQQVTLSCSPISGHRSVSWYQQTPGQGLQFLFEYFSETQRNKGNFPGRFSGRQFSNSRSEMNVSTLELGDSALYLCASSLAQANTGELFFGEGSRLTVL.

To note about this clonotype: A read error may be the cause here, since a much bigger clone is one base away. V is TRBV11-2 and J is TRBJ1-1; unclear D gene. In germline, CDR1 is SGHAT, CDR2 FQNNGV. The CDR3 runs to 11 residues. Trimming cost V 5 bases and J 1 base, with 2 bases left between them. Here the CDR3 DNA reads TGTGCCAGCAGCCCGAACACTGAAGCTTTCTTT. Translating it yields CASSPNTEAFF.

This clonotype was picked up many times. The DNA of the CDR3 is TGCGCCAGCAGCTTCGGGGGAGGTAGCTCCTACAATGAGCAGTTCTTC. As protein: CASSFGGGSSYNEQFF. This chain links TRBV5-1 with TRBJ2-1, with a possible D match to TRBD2 (6 bases). V dropped 2 bases and J dropped 0 bases, with 12 bases sitting between them. CDR1 and CDR2 (germline): SGHRS, YFSETQ. The CDR3 contains 16 residues.

The chain employs TRBV5-1 and TRBJ2-7; D perhaps matches TRBD1 (5 bases). CDR1 SGHRS and CDR2 YFSETQ come from the germline V gene. The ends were cut back, 1 base at V and 3 bases at J, with 11 bases in the middle. The CDR3 contains 14 residues. In DNA, the CDR3 is TGCGCCAGCAGCTTGTCCCAAACAGGCTACGAGCAGTACTTC. It translates to CASSLSQTGYEQYF.

This clonotype was seen only a few times. J is TRBJ2-4 and V is TRBV2; D gene ambiguous. CDR1 and CDR2 (germline): SNHLY, FYNNEI. This CDR3 is built from 14 residues. The germline V and J ends were trimmed by 8 bases and 0 bases, with 11 bases remaining between them. The CDR3 sequence: CASPRFLAKNIQYF. As DNA, the CDR3 is TGTGCCAGCCCCCGGTTTCTAGCCAAAAACATTCAGTACTTC. Filled out from reference TRBV2 and TRBJ2-4, the complete variable domain reads EPEVTQTPSHQVTQMGQEVILRCVPISNHLYFYWYRQILGQKVEFLVSFYNNEISEKSEIFDDQFSVERPDGSNFTLKIRSTKLEDSAMYFCASPRFLAKNIQYFGAGTRLSVL.

This clonotype was observed a few times. The J gene is TRBJ2-1, the V gene TRBV29-1, with D perhaps matching TRBD1 or TRBD2 (5 bases each). The germline V and J ends were trimmed by 3 bases and 1 base, with 13 bases remaining between them. This CDR3 contains 15 residues. The germline CDR1 and CDR2 sequences are SQVTM and ANQGSEA. CDR3 residues: CSVEAHGGSYNEQFF. In nucleotides, the CDR3 is TGCAGCGTTGAGGCCCATGGGGGTTCCTACAATGAGCAGTTCTTC.

This clonotype has more than one count but fewer than ten. The chain links TRBV27 to TRBJ1-2; weak D call: TRBD1 (6 bases). In germline, CDR1 is MNHEY, CDR2 SMNVEV (reference sequence). The CDR3 has 16 amino acids. V was trimmed by 3 bases and J by 8 bases, leaving 22 bases between them. The CDR3 protein is CASSFWNPPRGGGYTF. The CDR3 DNA is TGTGCCAGCAGTTTCTGGAACCCCCCCAGGGGCGGGGGCTACACCTTC.

This clonotype has a handful of counts. One end of the junction is discordant with germline, which a read error may explain. The chain joins TRBV29-1 to TRBJ1-3; no clear D gene. Germline V gives CDR1 SQVTM, CDR2 ANQGSEA. The CDR3 sequence is 11 residues long. CDR3 residues: CTANSGNTIYF. As DNA, the CDR3 is TGTACTGCTAACTCTGGAAACACCATATATTTT.

In its sample, this clonotype was seen many times. The rearrangement uses TRBV5-1 and TRBJ2-3; the D is unclear. There are 15 residues in the CDR3. The germline V and J ends were trimmed by 5 bases and 5 bases, with 18 bases remaining between them. The V gene's germline CDR1 is SGHRS and CDR2 YFSETQ. CDR3 DNA sequence: TGCGCCAGCAGGGCAACGAGAGTCCCTCTAGATACGCAGTATTTT. This translates into CASRATRVPLDTQYF. Based on the CDR3 plus reference TRBV5-1 and TRBJ2-3, the full variable domain is KAGVTQTPRYLIKTRGQQVTLSCSPISGHRSVSWYQQTPGQGLQFLFEYFSETQRNKGNFPGRFSGRQFSNSRSEMNVSTLELGDSALYLCASRATRVPLDTQYFGPGTRLTVL.

This clonotype was seen repeatedly, ten times or more. The chain carries TRBV27 and TRBJ1-5, with D possibly TRBD1 on 5 matching bases. Germline V gene data show CDR1 as MNHEY and CDR2 as SMNVEV (reference sequence). Trimming shortened V by 3 bases and J by 6 bases, and 9 bases separated the two germline ends. CDR3 length: 13 residues. The CDR3 DNA sequence: TGTGCCAGCAGTTTCAGGGTAGGTCAGCCCCAGCATTTT. Amino acids: CASSFRVGQPQHF.

As DNA, the CDR3 is TGTGCCAGCAGCCACAGTCGTTTGAAGACCCAGTACTTC. Its protein is CASSHSRLKTQYF. The V call is TRBV3-1, the J call TRBJ2-5; the D is unclear. This CDR3 spans 13 amino acids. Trimming pared 3 bases from V and 6 bases from J, leaving 11 bases between. The germline CDR1 and CDR2 sequences are LGHDT and YNNKEL (reference sequence).

This clonotype was detected many times. This sequence joins TRBV10-3 and TRBJ2-1; D perhaps matches TRBD2 (5 bases). Germline-derived CDR1 and CDR2 are ENHRY and SYGVKD. V was shortened by 6 bases and J by 2 bases, with 14 bases between the two germline ends. This CDR3 is built from 15 residues. The CDR3 DNA is TGTGCCATCAGAGGTCTAGCTTTTCCCTACAATGAGCAGTTCTTC. Protein: CAIRGLAFPYNEQFF.

This clonotype occurred many times. The chain recombines TRBV5-1 with TRBJ2-1; tentatively, D is TRBD1 (6 bases). V lost 5 bases to trimming and J lost 7 bases, with 19 bases between them. Germline loops: CDR1 SGHRS, CDR2 YFSETQ. The CDR3 runs 15 residues. CDR3 DNA: TGCGCCAGCAGTTTCGGACAGCTAGTTGGGAATGAGCAGTTCTTC. Protein sequence: CASSFGQLVGNEQFF.

This clonotype occurred a few times. The chain carries TRBV3-1 and TRBJ2-5, with 11 bases identical to TRBD2. This CDR3 has 15 residues. J lost 5 bases, V lost 5 bases, and 7 bases had no gene match. Germline CDR1 is LGHDT and CDR2 is YNNKEL (reference sequence). In DNA, the CDR3 is TGTGCCAGCAGCTCCCCTAGCGGGAGGCAGGAGACCCAGTACTTC. This encodes CASSSPSGRQETQYF.

This clonotype was detected ten times or more. The genes are TRBV12-3 or TRBV12-4 and TRBJ1-2; D possibly corresponds to TRBD1 (6 bases). The length of the CDR3 is 13 residues. Trimming stripped 6 bases from V and 4 bases from J, with 12 bases between. The chain's CDR3 is CASSRQDVYGYTF. CDR3 coding DNA: TGTGCCAGCAGCCGACAGGACGTCTATGGCTACACCTTC.

This clonotype came up a few times. The chain combines TRBV10-3 with TRBJ1-2; a possible D gene is TRBD1 (6 bases). V was cut by 11 bases and J by 4 bases, with 17 bases left in between. CDR3 length: 13 amino acids. CDR1 is ENHRY and CDR2 is SYGVKD in the germline V gene. The CDR3: CAGGHGVGYGYTF. The CDR3 DNA is TGTGCCGGGGGCCACGGGGTAGGCTATGGCTACACCTTC.

This chain links TRBV28 with TRBJ2-7; 7 bases match TRBD2. Looked up from germline, CDR1 is MDHEN and CDR2 is SYDVKM. V lost 7 bases to trimming and J lost 0 bases; unmatched junction nucleotides: 3. This CDR3 is built from 13 residues. The CDR3 sequence: CASTTSVSYEQYF. The CDR3 DNA reads as TGTGCCAGCACCACTAGCGTCTCCTACGAGCAGTACTTC.

This clonotype was observed a few times. CDR3 nucleotide sequence: TGCGCCAGCAGCTTACGGGGGACTAGCACAGATACGCAGTATTTT. Its protein product is CASSLRGTSTDTQYF. The chain uses TRBV5-1 and TRBJ2-3, with TRBD2 as a possible D gene (6 bases). CDR1 SGHRS and CDR2 YFSETQ come from the germline V gene. The CDR3 length is 15 residues. V lost 2 bases to trimming and J lost 0 bases, with 10 bases between them.